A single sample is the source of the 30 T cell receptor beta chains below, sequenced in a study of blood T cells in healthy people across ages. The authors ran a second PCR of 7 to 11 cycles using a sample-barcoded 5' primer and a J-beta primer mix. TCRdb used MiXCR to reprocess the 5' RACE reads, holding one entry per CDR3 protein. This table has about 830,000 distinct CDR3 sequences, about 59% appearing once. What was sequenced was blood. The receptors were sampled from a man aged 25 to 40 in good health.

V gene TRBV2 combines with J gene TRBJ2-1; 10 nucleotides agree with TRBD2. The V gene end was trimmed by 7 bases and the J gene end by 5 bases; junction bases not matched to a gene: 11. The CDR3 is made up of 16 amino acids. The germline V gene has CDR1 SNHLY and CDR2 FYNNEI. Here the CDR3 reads CASNPLAGGLHNEQFF. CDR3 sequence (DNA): TGTGCCAGCAACCCCTTAGCGGGGGGTTTGCACAATGAGCAGTTCTTC.

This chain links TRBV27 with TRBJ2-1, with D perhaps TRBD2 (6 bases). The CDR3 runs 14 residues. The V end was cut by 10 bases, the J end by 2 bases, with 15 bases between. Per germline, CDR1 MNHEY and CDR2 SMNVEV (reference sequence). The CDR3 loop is CATTSPGAYNEQFF. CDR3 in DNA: TGTGCCACGACAAGTCCGGGGGCCTACAATGAGCAGTTCTTC.

Written as DNA, the CDR3 is TGTGCCAGCAGCTCCACCGCCCAGGGGCGGGAGCAGTACTTC. It is translated as CASSSTAQGREQYF. The gene calls are TRBV5-5 and TRBJ2-7; D possibly corresponds to TRBD1 (6 bases). Germline assignment: CDR1 SGHKS and CDR2 YYEKEE (reference sequence). The CDR3 extends over 14 amino acids. V was pared by 3 bases and J by 7 bases, with 17 bases between.

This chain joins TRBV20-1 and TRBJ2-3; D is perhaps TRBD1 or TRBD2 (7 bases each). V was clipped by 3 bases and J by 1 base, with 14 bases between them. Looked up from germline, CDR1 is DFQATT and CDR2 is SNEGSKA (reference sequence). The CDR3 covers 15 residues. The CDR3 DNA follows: TGCAGTGCTAGGGGGGGAGGGGGCCGCACAGATACGCAGTATTTT. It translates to CSARGGGGRTDTQYF.

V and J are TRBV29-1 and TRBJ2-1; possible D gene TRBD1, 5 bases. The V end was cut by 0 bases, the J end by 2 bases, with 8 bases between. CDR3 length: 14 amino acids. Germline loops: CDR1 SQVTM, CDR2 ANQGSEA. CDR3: CSVEDLDTYNEQFF. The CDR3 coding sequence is TGCAGCGTTGAAGATCTGGACACCTACAATGAGCAGTTCTTC.

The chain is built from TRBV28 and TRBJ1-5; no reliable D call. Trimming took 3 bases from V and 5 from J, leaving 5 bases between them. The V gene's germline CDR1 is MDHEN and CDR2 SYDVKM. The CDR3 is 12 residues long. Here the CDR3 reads CASSFDDQPQHF. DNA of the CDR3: TGTGCCAGCAGTTTTGATGATCAGCCCCAGCATTTT.

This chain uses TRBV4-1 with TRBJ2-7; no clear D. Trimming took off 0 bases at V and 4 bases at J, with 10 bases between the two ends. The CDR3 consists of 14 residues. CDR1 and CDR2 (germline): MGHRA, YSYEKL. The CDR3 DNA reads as TGCGCCAGCAGCCAAGAAATCTCCGCTTACGAGCAGTACTTC. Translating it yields CASSQEISAYEQYF.

The CDR3 sequence: CSADAQGVFEQYF. Written as DNA, the CDR3 is TGCAGTGCTGACGCGCAGGGGGTATTCGAGCAGTACTTC. The gene calls are TRBV20-1 and TRBJ2-5; 7 bases map to TRBD1. The J call may be incorrect, as the DNA end agrees better with TRBJ2-7. CDR3 length: 13 amino acids. CDR1 and CDR2 from the germline V gene are DFQATT and SNEGSKA (reference sequence).

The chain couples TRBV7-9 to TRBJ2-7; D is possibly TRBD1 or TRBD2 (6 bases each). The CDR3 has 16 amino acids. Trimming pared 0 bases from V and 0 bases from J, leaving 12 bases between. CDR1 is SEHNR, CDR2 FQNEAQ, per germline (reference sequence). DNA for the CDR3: TGTGCCAGCAGCTTAGCGGGCCGGGGGCCCTCCTACGAGCAGTACTTC. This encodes CASSLAGRGPSYEQYF.

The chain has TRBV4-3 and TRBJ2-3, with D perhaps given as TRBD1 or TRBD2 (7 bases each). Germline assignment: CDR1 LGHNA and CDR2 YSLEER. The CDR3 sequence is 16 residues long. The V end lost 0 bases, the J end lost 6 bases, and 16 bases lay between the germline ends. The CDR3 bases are TGCGCCAGCAGCCAAGATCGGGCAGGGGGAGGGGATACGCAGTATTTT. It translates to CASSQDRAGGGDTQYF.

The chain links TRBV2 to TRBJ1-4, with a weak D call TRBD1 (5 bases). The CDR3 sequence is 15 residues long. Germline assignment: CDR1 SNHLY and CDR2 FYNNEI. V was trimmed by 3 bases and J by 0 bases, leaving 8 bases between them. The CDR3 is CASSETASTNEKLFF. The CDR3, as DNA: TGTGCCAGCAGTGAGACAGCCTCAACTAATGAAAAACTGTTTTTT.

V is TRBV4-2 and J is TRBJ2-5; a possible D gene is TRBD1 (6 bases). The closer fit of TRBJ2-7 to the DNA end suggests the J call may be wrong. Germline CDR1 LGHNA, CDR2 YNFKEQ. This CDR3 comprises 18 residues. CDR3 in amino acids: CASSPAQGFGELVYEQYF. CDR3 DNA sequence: TGTGCCAGCAGCCCAGCCCAGGGGTTCGGGGAACTAGTCTACGAGCAGTACTTC.

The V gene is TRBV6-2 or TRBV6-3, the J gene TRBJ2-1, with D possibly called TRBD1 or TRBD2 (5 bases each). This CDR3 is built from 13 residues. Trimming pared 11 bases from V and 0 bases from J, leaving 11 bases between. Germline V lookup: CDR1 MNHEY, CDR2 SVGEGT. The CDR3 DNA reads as TGTGCCGGCCGGGGCACCTCCTACAATGAGCAGTTCTTC. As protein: CAGRGTSYNEQFF.

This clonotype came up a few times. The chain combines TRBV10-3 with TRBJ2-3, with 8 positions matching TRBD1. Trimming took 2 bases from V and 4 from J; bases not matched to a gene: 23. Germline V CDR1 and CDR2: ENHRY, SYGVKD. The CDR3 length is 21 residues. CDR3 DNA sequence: TGTGCCATCAGTGAGCGGGCTCCGGGACAGGCCCTAAGTGGGAGCGCAGATACGCAGTATTTT. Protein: CAISERAPGQALSGSADTQYF.

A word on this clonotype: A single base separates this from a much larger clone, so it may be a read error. CDR3 sequence: CASSSRTAQETQNF. As DNA, the CDR3 is TGCGCCAGCAGCTCCCGGACAGCCCAAGAGACCCAGAACTTC. J is TRBJ2-5 and V is TRBV5-1, with a tentative D call TRBD1 (6 bases). The germline V gene encodes CDR1 SGHRS and CDR2 YFSETQ. The CDR3 loop spans 14 amino acids.

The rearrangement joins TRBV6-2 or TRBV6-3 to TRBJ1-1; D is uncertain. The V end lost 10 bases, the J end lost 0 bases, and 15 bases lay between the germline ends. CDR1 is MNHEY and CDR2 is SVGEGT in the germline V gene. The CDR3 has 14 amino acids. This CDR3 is CAISYGEMNTEAFF. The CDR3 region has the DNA TGTGCCATCAGCTACGGGGAAATGAACACTGAAGCTTTCTTT.

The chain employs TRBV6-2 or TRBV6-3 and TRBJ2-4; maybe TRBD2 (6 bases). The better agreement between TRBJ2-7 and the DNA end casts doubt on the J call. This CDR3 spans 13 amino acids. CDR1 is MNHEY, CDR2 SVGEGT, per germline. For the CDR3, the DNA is TGTGCCAGCTCCGGAGGGGCAAGGGTCGAGCAGTACTTC. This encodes CASSGGARVEQYF.

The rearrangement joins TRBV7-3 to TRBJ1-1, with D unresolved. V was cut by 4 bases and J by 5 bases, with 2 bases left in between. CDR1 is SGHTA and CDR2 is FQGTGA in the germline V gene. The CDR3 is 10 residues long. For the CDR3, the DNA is TGTGCCAGCAGCTGGACTGAAGCTTTCTTT. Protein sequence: CASSWTEAFF.

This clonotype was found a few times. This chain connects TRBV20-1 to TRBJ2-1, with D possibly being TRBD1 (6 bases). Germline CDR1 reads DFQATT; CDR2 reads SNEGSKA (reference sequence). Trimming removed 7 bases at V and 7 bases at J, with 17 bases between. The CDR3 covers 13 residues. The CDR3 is CSDQTGSINEQFF. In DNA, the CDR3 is TGCAGTGACCAGACAGGTTCAATTAATGAGCAGTTCTTC.

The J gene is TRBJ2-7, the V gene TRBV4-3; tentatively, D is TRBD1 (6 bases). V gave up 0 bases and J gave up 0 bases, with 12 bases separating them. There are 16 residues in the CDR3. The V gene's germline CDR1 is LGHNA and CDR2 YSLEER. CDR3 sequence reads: CASSQEVTGPSYEQYF. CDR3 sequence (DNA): TGCGCCAGCAGCCAAGAAGTGACAGGTCCCTCCTACGAGCAGTACTTC.

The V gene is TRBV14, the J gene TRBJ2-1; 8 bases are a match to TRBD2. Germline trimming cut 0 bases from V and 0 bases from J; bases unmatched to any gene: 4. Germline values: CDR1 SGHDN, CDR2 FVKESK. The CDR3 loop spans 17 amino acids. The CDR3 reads CASSQDERGSSYNEQFF. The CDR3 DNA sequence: TGTGCCAGCAGCCAAGATGAGCGGGGGAGCTCCTACAATGAGCAGTTCTTC.

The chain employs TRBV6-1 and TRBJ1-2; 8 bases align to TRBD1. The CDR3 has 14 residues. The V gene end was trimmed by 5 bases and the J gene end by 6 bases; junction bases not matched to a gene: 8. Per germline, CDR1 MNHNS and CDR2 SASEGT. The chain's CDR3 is CASSSDRGVHGYTF. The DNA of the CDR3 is TGTGCCAGCAGTTCCGACAGGGGCGTACATGGCTACACCTTC.

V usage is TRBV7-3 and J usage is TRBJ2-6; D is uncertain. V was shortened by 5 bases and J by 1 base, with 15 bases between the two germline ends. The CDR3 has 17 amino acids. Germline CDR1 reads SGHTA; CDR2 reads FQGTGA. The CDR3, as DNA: TGTGCCAGCAGCCTTACGTACGAGCCGTCTGGGGCCAACGTCCTGACTTTC. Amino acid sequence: CASSLTYEPSGANVLTF.

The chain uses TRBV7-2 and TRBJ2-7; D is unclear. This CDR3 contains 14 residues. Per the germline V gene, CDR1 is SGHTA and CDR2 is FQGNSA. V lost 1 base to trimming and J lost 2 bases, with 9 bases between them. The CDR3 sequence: CASSLDLGAYEQYF. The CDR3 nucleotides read TGTGCCAGCAGCTTAGATCTCGGAGCCTACGAGCAGTACTTC.

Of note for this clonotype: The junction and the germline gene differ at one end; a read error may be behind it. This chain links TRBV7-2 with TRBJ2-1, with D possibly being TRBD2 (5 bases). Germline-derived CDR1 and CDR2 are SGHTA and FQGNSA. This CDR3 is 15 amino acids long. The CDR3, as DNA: TGTGCCAGCAGCTTAGCGGGGAGCTCCTACAAGGAGCAGTTCTTC. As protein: CASSLAGSSYKEQFF.

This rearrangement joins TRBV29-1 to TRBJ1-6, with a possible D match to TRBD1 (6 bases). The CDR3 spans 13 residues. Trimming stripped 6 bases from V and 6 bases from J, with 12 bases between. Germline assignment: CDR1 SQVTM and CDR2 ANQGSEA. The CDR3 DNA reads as TGCAGCGTCCGAGGGGGGGGTAATTCACCCCTCCACTTT. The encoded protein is CSVRGGGNSPLHF.

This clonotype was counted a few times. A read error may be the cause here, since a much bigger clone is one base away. The CDR3 nucleotides are TGTGCCAGCGCACCCCGCGGAGATACGCAGTATTTT. This gives the protein CASAPRGDTQYF. The chain carries TRBV18 and TRBJ2-3; no clear D gene. Germline loops: CDR1 KGHSH, CDR2 LQKENI. CDR3 length: 12 residues.

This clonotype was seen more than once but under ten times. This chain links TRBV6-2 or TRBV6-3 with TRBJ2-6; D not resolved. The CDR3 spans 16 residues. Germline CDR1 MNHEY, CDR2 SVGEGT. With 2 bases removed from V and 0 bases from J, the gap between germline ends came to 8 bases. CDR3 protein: CASSYSVRSGANVLTF. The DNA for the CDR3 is TGTGCCAGCAGTTACAGCGTCCGCTCTGGGGCCAACGTCCTGACTTTC.

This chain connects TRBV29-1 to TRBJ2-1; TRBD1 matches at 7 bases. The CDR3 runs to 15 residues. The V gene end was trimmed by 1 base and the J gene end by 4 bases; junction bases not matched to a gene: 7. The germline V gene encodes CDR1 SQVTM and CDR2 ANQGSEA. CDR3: CSVEVWDSQYNEQFF. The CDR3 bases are TGCAGCGTTGAAGTATGGGACAGCCAGTACAATGAGCAGTTCTTC.

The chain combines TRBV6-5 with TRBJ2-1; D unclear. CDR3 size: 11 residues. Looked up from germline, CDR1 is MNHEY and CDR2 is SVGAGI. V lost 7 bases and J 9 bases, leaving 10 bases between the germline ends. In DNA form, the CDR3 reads TGTGCCAGCACCCGGATGGGTGAGCAGTTCTTC. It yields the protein CASTRMGEQFF.